The 14 T cell receptor beta chains in this list originate from one sample, sequenced in a study of cytomegalovirus exposure and HLA in healthy donors. Researchers ran the PCR with 60 Vbeta and 13 Jbeta primers. Produced via immunoSEQ multiplex PCR; TCRdb's table is partial and in-frame only. Of 110,000 or so clones in the sample, approximately 76% are singletons; the top ten hold under 9.5%. The material sequenced was PBMCs. Source of these receptors: a man aged 40-55 years in good health and CMV-seronegative.

The gene calls are TRBV9 and TRBJ2-5, with D possibly matching TRBD2 (7 bases). Trimming removed 2 bases at V and 2 bases at J, with 10 bases between. The CDR3 covers 14 residues. Germline V gives CDR1 SGDLS, CDR2 YYNGEE. CDR3 sequence reads: CASSVGGAQETQYF. The CDR3, as DNA: TGTGCCAGCAGCGTGGGGGGGGCTCAAGAGACCCAGTACTTC.

The chain is built from TRBV30 and TRBJ2-7, with a tentative D call TRBD2 (7 bases). The CDR3 extends over 16 amino acids. From germline, CDR1 is GTSNPN and CDR2 SVGIG (reference sequence). Trimming pared 3 bases from V and 3 bases from J, leaving 21 bases between. The CDR3 loop reads CAWSLLGGGLNYEQYF. The CDR3 DNA reads as TGTGCCTGGAGCCTTCTAGGGGGGGGCCTCAACTACGAGCAGTACTTC.

This sequence joins TRBV14 and TRBJ2-7; the match to TRBD1 covers 10 bases. V dropped 1 base and J dropped 6; count of bases not matched to a gene: 6. Per the germline V gene, CDR1 is SGHDN and CDR2 is FVKESK. CDR3 size: 15 residues. Here the CDR3 DNA reads TGTGCCAGCAGCCAAGTTGGGACAGGGGTCTCCGAGCAGTACTTC. Translated, it gives CASSQVGTGVSEQYF. Combining the CDR3 with reference TRBV14 and TRBJ2-7 gives the whole variable domain EAGVTQFPSHSVIEKGQTVTLRCDPISGHDNLYWYRRVMGKEIKFLLHFVKESKQDESGMPNNRFLAERTGGTYSTLKVQPAELEDSGVYFCASSQVGTGVSEQYFGPGTRLTVT.

This clone was seen only a few times. The rearrangement links TRBV6-1 to TRBJ2-7, with TRBD2 matching 9 bases. This CDR3 spans 14 amino acids. Trimming cost V 7 bases and J 4 bases; bases outside gene matches: 8. CDR1 and CDR2 from the germline V gene are MNHNS and SASEGT. CDR3 loop: CASKRGGENYEQYF. CDR3 nucleotides: TGTGCCAGCAAACGCGGGGGGGAGAATTACGAGCAGTACTTC.

The genes are TRBV14 and TRBJ2-5; the match to TRBD1 covers 9 bases. In germline, CDR1 is SGHDN, CDR2 FVKESK. This CDR3 is 15 amino acids long. V shed 6 bases, J shed 4 bases, and the junction held 9 bases outside the gene matches. The CDR3 region is CASSHAGTGIETQYF. The CDR3, as DNA: TGTGCCAGCAGTCACGCCGGGACAGGGATAGAGACCCAGTACTTC.

The rearrangement joins TRBV11-3 to TRBJ2-2, with 9 bases identical to TRBD1. Germline assignment: CDR1 SGHNT and CDR2 YENEEA. Trimming removed 3 bases from V and 3 bases from J; junction bases left unmatched: 2. This CDR3 region has 15 residues. The CDR3 is CASSLRTGDTGELFF. The CDR3 DNA sequence: TGTGCCAGCAGCTTGAGGACAGGGGACACCGGGGAGCTGTTTTTT.

The J gene is TRBJ1-5, the V gene TRBV4-1; D gene unclear. Germline lookup yields CDR1 MGHRA and CDR2 YSYEKL. The V end was cut by 0 bases, the J end by 9 bases, with 12 bases between. This CDR3 is 14 amino acids long. In nucleotides, the CDR3 is TGCGCCAGCAGCCAAGACTTGGAGCCTCGGCCCCAGCATTTT. Protein sequence: CASSQDLEPRPQHF.

J is TRBJ2-3 and V is TRBV29-1, with D possibly TRBD1 on 6 matching bases. CDR3 length: 16 residues. V was cut by 1 base and J by 5 bases, with 19 bases left in between. Germline CDR1 reads SQVTM; CDR2 reads ANQGSEA. The CDR3 sequence is CSVEGGQQGKLDTQYF. DNA for the CDR3: TGCAGCGTTGAAGGTGGCCAGCAGGGGAAGTTAGATACGCAGTATTTT.

In DNA form, the CDR3 reads TGTGCCAGCAGCCGACAACGTAGCGGGTTATACAATGAGCAGTTCTTC. The encoded protein is CASSRQRSGLYNEQFF. This rearrangement joins TRBV7-8 to TRBJ2-1, with 7 bases lining up with TRBD2. CDR1 is SGHVS, CDR2 FQNEAQ, per germline. CDR3 size: 16 residues. V dropped 5 bases and J dropped 4; count of bases not matched to a gene: 11. The variable domain in full, completed from reference TRBV7-8 and TRBJ2-1, reads GAGVSQSPRYKVAKRGQDVALRCDPISGHVSLFWYQQALGQGPEFLTYFQNEAQLDKSGLPSDRFFAERPEGSVSTLKIQRTQQEDSAVYLCASSRQRSGLYNEQFFGPGTRLTVL.

This clone was picked up a small number of times. The chain is built from TRBV15 and TRBJ1-4, with 9 positions matching TRBD1. Per the germline V gene, CDR1 is LNHNV and CDR2 is YYDKDF (reference sequence). The CDR3 is 19 amino acids. Trimming at V came to 5 bases and at J to 2 bases, leaving 15 bases not matched to a gene. CDR3 DNA sequence: TGTGCCACCAGCTTTAAACCGGGACAGGGCTTCTTGACTAATGAAAAACTGTTTTTT. The encoded protein is CATSFKPGQGFLTNEKLFF.

The V gene is TRBV7-9, the J gene TRBJ2-3; 7 bases line up with TRBD2. CDR1 is SEHNR and CDR2 is FQNEAQ in the germline V gene (reference sequence). CDR3 length equals 17 residues. V gave up 5 bases and J gave up 1 base; unmatched junction bases: 12. The chain's CDR3 is CASSGQRASGGTDTQYF. CDR3 sequence (DNA): TGTGCCAGCAGCGGGCAGCGCGCTAGCGGTGGCACAGATACGCAGTATTTT. The full variable domain, in which reference TRBV7-9 and TRBJ2-3 provide the parts outside the CDR3, is DTGVSQNPRHKITKRGQNVTFRCDPISEHNRLYWYRQTLGQGPEFLTYFQNEAQLEKSRLLSDRFSAERPKGSFSTLEIQRTEQGDSAMYLCASSGQRASGGTDTQYFGPGTRLTVL.

The rearrangement uses TRBV7-2 and TRBJ2-7; D unresolved. Germline V gene data show CDR1 as SGHTA and CDR2 as FQGNSA. The CDR3 extends over 13 amino acids. V shed 2 bases and J shed 4 bases, with 9 bases lying between them. The CDR3 coding sequence is TGTGCCAGCAGCTTAAAATCCCCTTACGAGCAGTACTTC. Its translation is CASSLKSPYEQYF.

V usage is TRBV5-4 and J usage is TRBJ2-3, with 9 bases that match TRBD2. V lost 1 base, J lost 2 bases, and 14 bases stayed unmatched. Germline V gene sequence: CDR1 SGHNT, CDR2 YYREEE (reference sequence). The CDR3 covers 19 residues. CDR3 residues: CASSLLKGGGAGTTDTQYF. For the CDR3, the DNA is TGTGCCAGCAGCTTGTTGAAGGGCGGGGGGGCGGGGACCACAGATACGCAGTATTTT.

The CDR3 protein is CATSRERTDSYEQYF. The CDR3 nucleotides are TGTGCCACCAGCAGAGAGAGGACTGACTCCTACGAGCAGTACTTC. The rearrangement uses TRBV15 and TRBJ2-7; weak D call: TRBD2 (5 bases). The germline V gene has CDR1 LNHNV and CDR2 YYDKDF (reference sequence). Trimming stripped 0 bases from V and 0 bases from J, with 9 bases between. The CDR3 is 15 residues long.